The sequence of this T cell receptor (beta chain) was determined in a study of control samples from healthy donors and cancer patients. Data came from immunoSEQ multiplex PCR; TCRdb stores just in-frame clones and leaves some out. The repertoire holds roughly 170,000 clones, with under 95% as singletons. Between the trimmed V and J ends, which lost 6 bases and 8 bases, there was a span of 15 bases. The CDR3 is 13 amino acids. CDR1 and CDR2 from the germline V gene are SGHTA and FQGNSA. The V call is TRBV7-2, the J call TRBJ2-3; no clear D. The sequencing input was blood. The origin of this receptor is a young woman in good health. The CDR3 loop reads CASRSNRPGTQYF. The CDR3 bases are TGTGCCAGCAGATCGAACCGCCCGGGTACGCAGTATTTT. Full variable domain (rest looked up from reference TRBV7-2 and TRBJ2-3): GAGVSQSPSNKVTEKGKDVELRCDPISGHTALYWYRQSLGQGLEFLIYFQGNSAPDKSGLPSDRFSAERTGGSVSTLTIQRTQQEDSAVYLCASRSNRPGTQYFGPGTRLTVL.